This entry lists 10 T cell receptor beta chains sequenced from one sample in a study of cytomegalovirus exposure and HLA in healthy donors. The PCR was carried out with 60 Vbeta primers and 13 Jbeta primers. Repertoires were generated with immunoSEQ multiplex PCR, while TCRdb's copy carries only in-frame clones and drops some. Of about 94,000 clones in the sample, about 80% were seen once. The sample comprised PBMCs. These receptors were collected from a man aged 40-50 years in good health and CMV-seropositive.

This clone appeared a few times. The gene calls are TRBV10-2 and TRBJ2-3, with 10 nucleotides matching TRBD2. The junction had 13 bases not matched to a gene; V was cut back by 4 bases and J by 3 bases. There are 18 residues in the CDR3. The germline V gene encodes CDR1 WSHSY and CDR2 SAAADI. CDR3 in amino acids: CASSGSSGRGSWTDTQYF. CDR3 sequence (DNA): TGCGCCAGCAGTGGGTCAAGCGGGAGGGGATCTTGGACAGATACGCAGTATTTT.

The genes are TRBV4-1 and TRBJ1-2, with 9 bases that match TRBD1. Germline values: CDR1 MGHRA, CDR2 YSYEKL. The ends lost 1 base at V and 1 base at J; junction bases unmatched: 7. The CDR3 has 17 residues. The CDR3 nucleotides read TGCGCCAGCAGCCAAGTTTTTGGACAGGGGCTTAACTATGGCTACACCTTC. This translates into CASSQVFGQGLNYGYTF.

V is TRBV7-9 and J is TRBJ2-1, with D possibly matching TRBD2 (6 bases). There are 17 residues in the CDR3. Germline CDR1 and CDR2: SEHNR and FQNEAQ (reference sequence). Trimming took 6 bases from V and 8 from J, leaving 26 bases between them. CDR3 region: CASRLAWERASHDEQFF. DNA for the CDR3: TGTGCCAGCAGACTAGCTTGGGAGCGGGCTAGCCACGATGAGCAGTTCTTC.

V usage is TRBV10-1 and J usage is TRBJ1-1; D is perhaps TRBD1 (5 bases). The CDR3 contains 15 residues. V was trimmed by 4 bases and J by 1 base, leaving 13 bases between them. Germline CDR1 reads WNHNN; CDR2 reads SYGVQD (reference sequence). The CDR3 bases are TGCGCCAGCAGTGCGCGACAGACGGGGAACACTGAAGCTTTCTTT. Translation gives CASSARQTGNTEAFF.

This clone was picked up a small number of times. At one end, the junction sequence differs from germline, possibly due to a read error. The chain links TRBV7-7 to TRBJ2-2; D remains ambiguous. The V gene's germline CDR1 is SSHAT and CDR2 FNYEAQ (reference sequence). The CDR3 consists of 14 residues. CDR3 DNA sequence: TGTGCTAGCAGCCCCTCATCCGGGACCGGGGAGCTGTTTTTT. This gives the protein CASSPSSGTGELFF.

The genes are TRBV7-3 and TRBJ2-5, with 8 bases aligning to TRBD2. CDR1 and CDR2 (germline): SGHTA, FQGTGA. The CDR3 has 16 amino acids. V lost 5 bases, J lost 5 bases, and 13 bases stayed unmatched. Written as DNA, the CDR3 is TGTGCCAGCAGCCCCACCGGAGCGGGCGGGGGGGAGACCCAGTACTTC. Translation: CASSPTGAGGGETQYF.

The count of this clone is one. V gene TRBV7-9 combines with J gene TRBJ2-7; 9 bases align to TRBD1. From germline, CDR1 is SEHNR and CDR2 FQNEAQ (reference sequence). The CDR3 is made up of 14 amino acids. V lost 8 bases and J lost 3; bases outside the gene matches: 8. CDR3 sequence (DNA): TGTGCCAGCGGTCGCGACAGGGGGTACTACGAGCAGTACTTC. It yields the protein CASGRDRGYYEQYF.

The rearrangement uses TRBV19 and TRBJ2-1, with 10 bases that match TRBD2. This CDR3 is 20 amino acids long. Germline CDR1 LNHDA, CDR2 SQIVND (reference sequence). The V segment lost 4 bases and the J segment 0 bases; nucleotides outside the gene matches: 15. This chain's CDR3 is CASSTGLAVISPSSYNEQFF. CDR3 bases: TGTGCCAGTAGTACCGGACTAGCGGTAATAAGTCCGAGCTCCTACAATGAGCAGTTCTTC.

The chain couples TRBV6-6 to TRBJ2-5; 8 bases fit TRBD1. The CDR3 has 13 amino acids. CDR1 and CDR2 from the germline V gene are MNHNY and SVGAGI (reference sequence). With 5 bases clipped from V and 10 bases from J, the junction kept 9 bases outside the gene matches. As DNA, the CDR3 is TGTGCCAGCAGTCCGGACAGGGAAGAAGGCCAGTACTTC. The encoded protein is CASSPDREEGQYF.

This sequence joins TRBV27 and TRBJ2-7; tentative D call: TRBD2 (6 bases). Germline CDR1 and CDR2: MNHEY and SMNVEV (reference sequence). Trimming cost V 2 bases and J 2 bases, with 10 bases left between them. The CDR3 is made up of 14 amino acids. CDR3 in DNA: TGTGCCAGCAGTTTAGGAGGGACGACCTACGAGCAGTACTTC. Translating gives CASSLGGTTYEQYF.